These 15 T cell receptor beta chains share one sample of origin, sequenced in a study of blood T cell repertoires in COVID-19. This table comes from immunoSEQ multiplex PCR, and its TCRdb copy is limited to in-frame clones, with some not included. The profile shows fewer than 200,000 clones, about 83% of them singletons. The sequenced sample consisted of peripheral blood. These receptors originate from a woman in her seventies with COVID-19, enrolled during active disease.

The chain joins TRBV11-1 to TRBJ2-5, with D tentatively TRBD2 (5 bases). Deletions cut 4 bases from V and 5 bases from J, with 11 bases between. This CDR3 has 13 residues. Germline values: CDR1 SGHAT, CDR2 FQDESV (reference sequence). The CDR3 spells CASSSNRGETQYF. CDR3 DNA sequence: TGTGCCAGCAGCTCGAACCGAGGGGAGACCCAGTACTTC. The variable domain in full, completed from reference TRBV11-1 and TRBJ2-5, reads EAEVAQSPRYKITEKSQAVAFWCDPISGHATLYWYRQILGQGPELLVQFQDESVVDDSQLPKDRFSAERLKGVDSTLKIQPAELGDSAMYLCASSSNRGETQYFGPGTRLLVL.

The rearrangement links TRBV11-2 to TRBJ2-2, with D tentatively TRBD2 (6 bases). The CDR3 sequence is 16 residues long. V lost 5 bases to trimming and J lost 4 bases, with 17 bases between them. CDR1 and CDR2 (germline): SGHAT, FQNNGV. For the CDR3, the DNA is TGTGCCAGCAGCAGAAGAGGCGGGATTGTCACCGGGGAGCTGTTTTTT. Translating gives CASSRRGGIVTGELFF.

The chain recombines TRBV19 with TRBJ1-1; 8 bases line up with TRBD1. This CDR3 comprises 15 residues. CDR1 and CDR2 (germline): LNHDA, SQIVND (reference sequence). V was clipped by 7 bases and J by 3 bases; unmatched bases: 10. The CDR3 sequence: CASNPGPGQDTEAFF. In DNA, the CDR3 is TGTGCCAGTAACCCAGGACCGGGACAGGACACTGAAGCTTTCTTT.

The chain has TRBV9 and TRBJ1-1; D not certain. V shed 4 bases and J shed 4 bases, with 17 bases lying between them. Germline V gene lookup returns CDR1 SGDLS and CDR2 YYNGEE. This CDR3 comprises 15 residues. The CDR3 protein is CASSPSGGKGTEAFF. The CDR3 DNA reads TGTGCCAGCAGCCCCTCAGGAGGGAAAGGCACTGAAGCTTTCTTT.

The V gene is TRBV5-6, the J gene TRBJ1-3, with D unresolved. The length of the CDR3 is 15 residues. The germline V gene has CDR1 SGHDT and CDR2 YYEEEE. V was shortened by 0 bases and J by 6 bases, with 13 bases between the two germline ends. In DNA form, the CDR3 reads TGTGCCAGCAGCTTGGGAGTTGGTGGGCTAAACACCATATATTTT. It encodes CASSLGVGGLNTIYF.

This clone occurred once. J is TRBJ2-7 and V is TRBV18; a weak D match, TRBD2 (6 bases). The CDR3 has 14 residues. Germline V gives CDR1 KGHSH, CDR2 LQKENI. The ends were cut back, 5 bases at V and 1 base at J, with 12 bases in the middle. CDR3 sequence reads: CASSTEGYSYEQYF. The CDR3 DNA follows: TGTGCCAGCTCAACGGAGGGATATTCCTACGAGCAGTACTTC.

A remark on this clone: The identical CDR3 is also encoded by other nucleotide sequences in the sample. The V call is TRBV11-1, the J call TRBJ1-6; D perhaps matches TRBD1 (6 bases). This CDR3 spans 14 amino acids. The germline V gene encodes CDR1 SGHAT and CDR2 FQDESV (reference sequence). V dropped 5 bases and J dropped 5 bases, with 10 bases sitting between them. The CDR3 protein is CASSRTGNNSPLHF. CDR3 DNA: TGTGCCAGCAGCCGAACAGGGAATAATTCACCCCTCCACTTT.

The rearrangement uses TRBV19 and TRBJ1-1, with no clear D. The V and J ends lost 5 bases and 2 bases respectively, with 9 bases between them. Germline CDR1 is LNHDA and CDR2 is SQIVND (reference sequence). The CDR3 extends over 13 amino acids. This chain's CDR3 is CASSPEENTEAFF. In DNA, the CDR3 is TGTGCCAGTAGTCCGGAGGAAAACACTGAAGCTTTCTTT.

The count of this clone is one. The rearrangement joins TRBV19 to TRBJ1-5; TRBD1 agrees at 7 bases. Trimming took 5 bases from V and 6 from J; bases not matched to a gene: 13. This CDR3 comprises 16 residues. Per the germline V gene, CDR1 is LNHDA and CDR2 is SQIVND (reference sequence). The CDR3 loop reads CASSSNRQGGGQPQHF. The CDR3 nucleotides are TGTGCCAGTAGTTCCAACCGACAGGGTGGGGGTCAGCCCCAGCATTTT.

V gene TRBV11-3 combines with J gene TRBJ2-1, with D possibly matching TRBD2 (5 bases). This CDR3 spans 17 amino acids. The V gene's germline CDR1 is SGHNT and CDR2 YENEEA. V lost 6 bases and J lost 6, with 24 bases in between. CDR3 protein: CASRFRSAAQNSNEQFF. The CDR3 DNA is TGTGCCAGCAGGTTCCGTTCAGCGGCACAGAACTCCAATGAGCAGTTCTTC.

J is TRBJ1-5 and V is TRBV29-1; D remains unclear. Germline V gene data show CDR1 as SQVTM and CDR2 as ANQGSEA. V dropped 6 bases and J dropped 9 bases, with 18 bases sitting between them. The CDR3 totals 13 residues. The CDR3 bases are TGCAGCGTAAGATTAAACGATTTCGGGCCCCAGCATTTT. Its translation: CSVRLNDFGPQHF.

DNA for the CDR3: TGTGCCACCAGCAGAGAGGACAGGGCAACCTACGAGCAGTACTTC. This encodes CATSREDRATYEQYF. The chain uses TRBV15 and TRBJ2-7; 8 nucleotides align to TRBD1. V lost 0 bases and J lost 2; bases outside the gene matches: 3. CDR3 length: 15 residues. Germline-derived CDR1 and CDR2 are LNHNV and YYDKDF (reference sequence).

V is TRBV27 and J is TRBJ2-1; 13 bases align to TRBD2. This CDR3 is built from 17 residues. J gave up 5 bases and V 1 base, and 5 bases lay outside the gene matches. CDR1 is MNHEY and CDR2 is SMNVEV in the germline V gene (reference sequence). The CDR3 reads CASSLFLGTSGNNEQFF. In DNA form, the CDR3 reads TGTGCCAGCAGTTTATTCCTAGGGACTAGCGGGAACAATGAGCAGTTCTTC.

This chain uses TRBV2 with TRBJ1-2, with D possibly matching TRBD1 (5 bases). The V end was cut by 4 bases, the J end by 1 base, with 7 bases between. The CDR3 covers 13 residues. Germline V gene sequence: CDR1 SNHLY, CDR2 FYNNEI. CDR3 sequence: CASSGQYNYGYTF. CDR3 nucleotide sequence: TGTGCCAGCAGTGGACAGTATAACTATGGCTACACCTTC.

The DNA of the CDR3 is TGTGCCACTTGTGATACAGCCAACTATGGCTACACCTTC. Encoded protein: CATCDTANYGYTF. The chain links TRBV28 to TRBJ1-2, with D hard to call. Germline V gives CDR1 MDHEN, CDR2 SYDVKM. The CDR3 runs 13 residues. Trimming left V 10 bases short and J 2 bases short, with 14 bases between.